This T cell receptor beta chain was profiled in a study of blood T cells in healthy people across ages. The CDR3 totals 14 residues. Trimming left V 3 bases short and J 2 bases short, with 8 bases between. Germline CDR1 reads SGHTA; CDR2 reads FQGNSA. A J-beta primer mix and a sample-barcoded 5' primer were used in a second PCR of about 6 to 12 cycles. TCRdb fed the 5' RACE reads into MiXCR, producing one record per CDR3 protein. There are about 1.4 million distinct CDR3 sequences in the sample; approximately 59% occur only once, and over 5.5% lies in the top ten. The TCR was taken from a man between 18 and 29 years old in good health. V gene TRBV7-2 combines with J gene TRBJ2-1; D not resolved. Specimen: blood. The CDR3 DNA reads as TGTGCCAGCAGCTTTCTAGGACCCTACAATGAGCAGTTCTTC. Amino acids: CASSFLGPYNEQFF. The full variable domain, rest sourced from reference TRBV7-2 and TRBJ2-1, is GAGVSQSPSNKVTEKGKDVELRCDPISGHTALYWYRQSLGQGLEFLIYFQGNSAPDKSGLPSDRFSAERTGGSVSTLTIQRTQQEDSAVYLCASSFLGPYNEQFFGPGTRLTVL.